A selection of T cell receptor beta chains follows, all from one sample in a study of blood T cell repertoires in COVID-19. Method: immunoSEQ multiplex PCR; TCRdb's copy keeps in-frame clones and lacks some. The table has under 300,000 clones, approximately 83% seen once. Sample: PBMCs or T cells enriched from blood (not recorded which). These receptors were taken from a middle-aged woman with acute COVID-19. Each CDR3 is given with its conserved first and last residue. The order of the fields is clone size, J gene, D gene, V gene, CDR3 protein, CDR3 DNA. A D gene is named only where the DNA matches it firmly. Size is stated for part of the rows, as once, few or many counts, or as a class when the clone is expanded.

clone_size: .; j_call: TRBJ1-1; d_call: .; v_call: TRBV5-4; cdr3_aa: CASSGANTEAFF; cdr3_nt: TGTGCCAGCTCTGGGGCGAACACTGAAGCTTTCTTT
clone_size: .; j_call: TRBJ2-1; d_call: TRBD2; v_call: TRBV5-1; cdr3_aa: CASSLVRGTSGTSSYNEQFF; cdr3_nt: TGCGCCAGCAGCTTGGTAAGAGGGACTAGCGGAACGAGCTCCTACAATGAGCAGTTCTTC
clone_size: .; j_call: TRBJ2-7; d_call: TRBD2; v_call: TRBV3-1/TRBV3-2; cdr3_aa: CASRAQREGSPYEQYF; cdr3_nt: TGTGCCAGCAGAGCCCAGCGGGAGGGCTCTCCCTACGAGCAGTACTTC
clone_size: once; j_call: TRBJ1-2; d_call: .; v_call: TRBV19; cdr3_aa: CASRQSIANYGYTF; cdr3_nt: TGTGCCAGTAGACAGAGTATAGCTAACTATGGCTACACCTTC
clone_size: .; j_call: TRBJ2-5; d_call: TRBD2; v_call: TRBV19; cdr3_aa: CASSITVAGGMETQYF; cdr3_nt: TGTGCCAGTAGTATCACGGTAGCGGGAGGGATGGAGACCCAGTACTTC
clone_size: .; j_call: TRBJ2-3; d_call: TRBD1; v_call: TRBV5-6; cdr3_aa: CASSFGDRATDTQYF; cdr3_nt: TGTGCCAGCAGCTTTGGGGACAGGGCTACAGATACGCAGTATTTT
clone_size: .; j_call: TRBJ2-3; d_call: TRBD2; v_call: TRBV10-1; cdr3_aa: CASSEASGRAVTDTQYF; cdr3_nt: TGCGCCAGCAGTGAGGCTAGCGGGAGGGCCGTCACAGATACGCAGTATTTT
clone_size: .; j_call: TRBJ2-1; d_call: TRBD2; v_call: TRBV11-2; cdr3_aa: CASRGLAGQDFSYNEQFF; cdr3_nt: TGTGCCAGCAGAGGACTAGCGGGACAAGATTTCTCCTACAATGAGCAGTTCTTC
clone_size: .; j_call: TRBJ2-1; d_call: .; v_call: TRBV11-3; cdr3_aa: CASSFSLTDHNEQFF; cdr3_nt: TGTGCCAGCAGCTTTTCCCTGACAGACCACAATGAGCAGTTCTTC
clone_size: .; j_call: TRBJ2-5; d_call: TRBD2; v_call: TRBV2; cdr3_aa: CAGSGNQETQYF; cdr3_nt: TGTGCCGGTAGCGGGAATCAAGAGACCCAGTACTTC